A selection of T cell receptor beta chains follows, all from one sample in a study of blood T cell repertoires in COVID-19. Sequencing used immunoSEQ multiplex PCR; TCRdb keeps in-frame clones, though not all of them. The repertoire holds some 80,000 clones, with 85% to 90% as singletons. Sequenced: peripheral blood. The receptors derive from a human donor in a cohort sampled during active COVID-19. The CDR3 runs from the conserved cysteine through the conserved F or W. Fields, in order: CDR3 protein, V gene, J gene.

cdr3_aa: CASSSRDTDEKLFF
v_call: TRBV7-9
j_call: TRBJ1-4

cdr3_aa: CASSQDQKRTAVSNQPQHF
v_call: TRBV3-1/TRBV3-2
j_call: TRBJ1-5

cdr3_aa: CASSATGLGQETQYF
v_call: TRBV5-4
j_call: TRBJ2-5

cdr3_aa: CASSQGGGVQETQYF
v_call: TRBV4-2
j_call: TRBJ2-5

cdr3_aa: CASSSDRGPTLDYGYTF
v_call: TRBV5-5
j_call: TRBJ1-2

cdr3_aa: CASSYGGQGQNTQYF
v_call: TRBV6-5
j_call: TRBJ2-3

cdr3_aa: CASSFGTDLRGELFF
v_call: TRBV7-2
j_call: TRBJ2-2

cdr3_aa: CASSLVPGQGIGTEAFF
v_call: TRBV5-1
j_call: TRBJ1-1

cdr3_aa: CASSPRTSGGVDTQYF
v_call: TRBV7-2
j_call: TRBJ2-3

cdr3_aa: CASSTTSTSSYEQYF
v_call: TRBV6-5
j_call: TRBJ2-7

cdr3_aa: CATSRDPGSSGGKTQYF
v_call: TRBV15
j_call: TRBJ2-5

cdr3_aa: CASSPGFQPQHF
v_call: TRBV28
j_call: TRBJ1-5

cdr3_aa: CASGPPVGDYNEQFF
v_call: TRBV12-5
j_call: TRBJ2-1

cdr3_aa: CASSQDPLAGALNTGELFF
v_call: TRBV4-3
j_call: TRBJ2-2

cdr3_aa: CASSPRRGSTEAFF
v_call: TRBV5-1
j_call: TRBJ1-1

cdr3_aa: CASSEVQGSGNTIYF
v_call: TRBV6-1
j_call: TRBJ1-3

cdr3_aa: CASSHLSGTGNYGYTF
v_call: TRBV3-1/TRBV3-2
j_call: TRBJ1-2

cdr3_aa: CASSPLGESGLYGYTF
v_call: TRBV4-3
j_call: TRBJ1-2

cdr3_aa: CASRGAPSYNEQFF
v_call: TRBV6-5
j_call: TRBJ2-1

cdr3_aa: CASSRGTGNSPLHF
v_call: TRBV7-2
j_call: TRBJ1-6

cdr3_aa: CASSFWQGSHEQYF
v_call: TRBV28
j_call: TRBJ2-7

cdr3_aa: CASSEASGGSGANVLTF
v_call: TRBV28
j_call: TRBJ2-6

cdr3_aa: CASSYGGLAGSYEQYF
v_call: TRBV6-2/TRBV6-3
j_call: TRBJ2-7

cdr3_aa: CASSLGLPPYEQYF
v_call: TRBV27
j_call: TRBJ2-7

cdr3_aa: CASGKGQGYTF
v_call: TRBV19
j_call: TRBJ1-2

cdr3_aa: CASRFRQDYNEQFF
v_call: TRBV12-2
j_call: TRBJ2-1

cdr3_aa: CASSGGQEQETQYF
v_call: TRBV28
j_call: TRBJ2-5

cdr3_aa: CASSPGTAYGYTF
v_call: TRBV12-3/TRBV12-4
j_call: TRBJ1-2

cdr3_aa: CASSQDHAATNEKLFF
v_call: TRBV3-1/TRBV3-2
j_call: TRBJ1-4

cdr3_aa: CASTPSVDNNEQFF
v_call: TRBV28
j_call: TRBJ2-1

cdr3_aa: CASRHRDSYGYTF
v_call: TRBV19
j_call: TRBJ1-2

cdr3_aa: CASSPVPPRIANYGYTF
v_call: TRBV28
j_call: TRBJ1-2

cdr3_aa: CASSLGLAAPPGANVLTF
v_call: TRBV5-5
j_call: TRBJ2-6

cdr3_aa: CASSLAARMGGRGETQYF
v_call: TRBV7-8
j_call: TRBJ2-5

cdr3_aa: CASRDSLVSGRTEAFF
v_call: TRBV3-1/TRBV3-2
j_call: TRBJ1-1

cdr3_aa: CASSVGQGRAGTQYF
v_call: TRBV9
j_call: TRBJ2-5

cdr3_aa: CASSQGGVDREETQYF
v_call: TRBV4-2
j_call: TRBJ2-5

cdr3_aa: CASSTSGAYNEQFF
v_call: TRBV2
j_call: TRBJ2-1

cdr3_aa: CASSPPARAGSTGELFF
v_call: TRBV14
j_call: TRBJ2-2

cdr3_aa: CASSEALLGAAGTTDTQYF
v_call: TRBV6-1
j_call: TRBJ2-3

cdr3_aa: CASSAYEVQFF
v_call: TRBV9
j_call: TRBJ2-1

cdr3_aa: CASSLTGGTEAFF
v_call: TRBV5-1
j_call: TRBJ1-1

cdr3_aa: CASSLEWSSDTQYF
v_call: TRBV7-2
j_call: TRBJ2-3

cdr3_aa: CASSTNTARGEGTEAFF
v_call: TRBV18
j_call: TRBJ1-1

cdr3_aa: CASSQGDRYNEQFF
v_call: TRBV4-3
j_call: TRBJ2-1